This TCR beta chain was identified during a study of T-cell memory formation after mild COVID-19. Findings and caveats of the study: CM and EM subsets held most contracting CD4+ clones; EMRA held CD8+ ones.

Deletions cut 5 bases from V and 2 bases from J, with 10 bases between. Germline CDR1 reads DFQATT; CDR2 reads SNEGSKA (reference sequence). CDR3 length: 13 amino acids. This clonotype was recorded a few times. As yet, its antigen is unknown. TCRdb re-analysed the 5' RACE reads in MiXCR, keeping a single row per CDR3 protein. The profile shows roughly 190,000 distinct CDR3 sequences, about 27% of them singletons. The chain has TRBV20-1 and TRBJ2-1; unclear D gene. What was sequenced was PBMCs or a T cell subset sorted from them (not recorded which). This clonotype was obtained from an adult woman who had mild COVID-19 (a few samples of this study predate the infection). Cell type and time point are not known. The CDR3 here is CSAHDDTYNEQFF. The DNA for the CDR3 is TGCAGTGCTCACGACGATACCTACAATGAGCAGTTCTTC.